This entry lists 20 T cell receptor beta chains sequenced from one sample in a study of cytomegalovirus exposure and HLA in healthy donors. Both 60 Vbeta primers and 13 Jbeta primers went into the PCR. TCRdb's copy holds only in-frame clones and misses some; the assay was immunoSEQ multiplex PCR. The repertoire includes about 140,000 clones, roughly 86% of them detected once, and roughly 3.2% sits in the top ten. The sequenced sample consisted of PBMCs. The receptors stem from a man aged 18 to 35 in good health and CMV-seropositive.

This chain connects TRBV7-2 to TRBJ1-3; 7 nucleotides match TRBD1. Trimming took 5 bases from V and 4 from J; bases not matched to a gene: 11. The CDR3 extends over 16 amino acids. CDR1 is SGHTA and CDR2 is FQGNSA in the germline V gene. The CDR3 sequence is CASSPSDRVGGNTIYF. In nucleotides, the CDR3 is TGTGCCAGCAGCCCCTCAGACAGGGTAGGAGGAAACACCATATATTTT. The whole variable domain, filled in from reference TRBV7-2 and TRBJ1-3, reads GAGVSQSPSNKVTEKGKDVELRCDPISGHTALYWYRQSLGQGLEFLIYFQGNSAPDKSGLPSDRFSAERTGGSVSTLTIQRTQQEDSAVYLCASSPSDRVGGNTIYFGEGSWLTVV.

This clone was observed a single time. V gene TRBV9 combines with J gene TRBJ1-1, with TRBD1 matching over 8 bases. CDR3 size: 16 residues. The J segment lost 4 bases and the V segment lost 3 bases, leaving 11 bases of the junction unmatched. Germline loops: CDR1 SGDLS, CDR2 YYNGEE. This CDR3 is CASSDTPGQGGTEAFF. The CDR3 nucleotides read TGTGCCAGCAGCGACACCCCCGGACAGGGAGGCACTGAAGCTTTCTTT.

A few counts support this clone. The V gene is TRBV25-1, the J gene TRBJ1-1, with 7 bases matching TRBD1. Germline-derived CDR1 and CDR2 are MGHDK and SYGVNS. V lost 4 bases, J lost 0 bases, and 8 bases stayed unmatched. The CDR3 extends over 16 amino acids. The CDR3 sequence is CASSGRAGGLNTEAFF. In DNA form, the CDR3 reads TGTGCCAGCAGTGGGAGGGCAGGGGGATTGAACACTGAAGCTTTCTTT.

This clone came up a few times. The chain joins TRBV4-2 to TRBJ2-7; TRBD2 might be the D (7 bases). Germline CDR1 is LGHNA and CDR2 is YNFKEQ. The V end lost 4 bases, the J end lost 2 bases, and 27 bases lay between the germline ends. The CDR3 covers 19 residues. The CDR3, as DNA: TGTGCCAGCAGCCTAAGCCAAGGACGGGGGCAGGGGACTACCTACGAGCAGTACTTC. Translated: CASSLSQGRGQGTTYEQYF.

CDR3 in DNA: TGCGCCAGCAGCTCCGGGACTAGCGGGAGGCGGTATGAGCAGTTCTTC. It yields the protein CASSSGTSGRRYEQFF. This rearrangement joins TRBV5-1 to TRBJ2-1, with 15 bases identical to TRBD2. This CDR3 has 16 amino acids. The V and J ends lost 3 bases and 8 bases, in that order; junction bases with no gene match: 6. The germline V gene has CDR1 SGHRS and CDR2 YFSETQ.

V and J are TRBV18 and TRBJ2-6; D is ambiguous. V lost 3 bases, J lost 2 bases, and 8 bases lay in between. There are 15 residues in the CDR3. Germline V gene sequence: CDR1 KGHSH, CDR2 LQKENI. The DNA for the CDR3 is TGTGCCAGCTCACCCCTCGACACTGGGGCCAACGTCCTGACTTTC. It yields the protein CASSPLDTGANVLTF.

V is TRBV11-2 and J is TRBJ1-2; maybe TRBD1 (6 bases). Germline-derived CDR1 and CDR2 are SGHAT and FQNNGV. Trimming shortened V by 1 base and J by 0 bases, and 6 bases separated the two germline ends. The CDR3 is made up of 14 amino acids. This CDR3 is CASSLGTANYGYTF. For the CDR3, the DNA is TGTGCCAGCAGCTTAGGGACAGCTAACTATGGCTACACCTTC.

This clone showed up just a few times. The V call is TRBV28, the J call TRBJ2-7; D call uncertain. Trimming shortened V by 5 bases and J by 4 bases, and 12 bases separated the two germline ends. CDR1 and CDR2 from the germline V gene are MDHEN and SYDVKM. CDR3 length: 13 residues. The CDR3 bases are TGTGCCAGCAGTCCTACTGGGCCTTACGAGCAGTACTTC. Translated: CASSPTGPYEQYF.

The CDR3 region has the DNA TGCGCCAGCAGCGGGGAACTAGGCGTGGCTTTCTTT. Translating gives CASSGELGVAFF. This rearrangement joins TRBV5-1 to TRBJ1-1, with unresolved D. The germline V gene has CDR1 SGHRS and CDR2 YFSETQ. V lost 4 bases and J lost 11, with 15 bases in between. The CDR3 consists of 12 residues.

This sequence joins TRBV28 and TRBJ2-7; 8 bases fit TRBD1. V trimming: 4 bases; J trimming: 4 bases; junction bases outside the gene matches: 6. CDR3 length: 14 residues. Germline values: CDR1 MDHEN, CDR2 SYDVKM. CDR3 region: CASSYRGDAYEQYF. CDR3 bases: TGTGCCAGCAGTTACAGGGGGGATGCATACGAGCAGTACTTC. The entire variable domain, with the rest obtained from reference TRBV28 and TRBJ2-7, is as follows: DVKVTQSSRYLVKRTGEKVFLECVQDMDHENMFWYRQDPGLGLRLIYFSYDVKMKEKGDIPEGYSVSREKKERFSLILESASTNQTSMYLCASSYRGDAYEQYFGPGTRLTVT.

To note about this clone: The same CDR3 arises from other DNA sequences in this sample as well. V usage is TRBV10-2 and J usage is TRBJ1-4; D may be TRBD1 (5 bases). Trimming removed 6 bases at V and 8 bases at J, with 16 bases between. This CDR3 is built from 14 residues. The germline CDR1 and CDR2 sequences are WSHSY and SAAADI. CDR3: CASSGGLKGEKLFF. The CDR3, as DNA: TGCGCCAGCAGCGGGGGACTAAAGGGAGAAAAACTGTTTTTT.

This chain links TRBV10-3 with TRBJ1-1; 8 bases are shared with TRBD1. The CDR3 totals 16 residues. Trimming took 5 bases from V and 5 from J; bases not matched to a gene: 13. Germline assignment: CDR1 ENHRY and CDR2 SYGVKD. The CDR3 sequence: CAISPRQGAEGTEAFF. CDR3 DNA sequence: TGTGCCATCAGTCCCCGCCAGGGGGCGGAGGGTACTGAAGCTTTCTTT.

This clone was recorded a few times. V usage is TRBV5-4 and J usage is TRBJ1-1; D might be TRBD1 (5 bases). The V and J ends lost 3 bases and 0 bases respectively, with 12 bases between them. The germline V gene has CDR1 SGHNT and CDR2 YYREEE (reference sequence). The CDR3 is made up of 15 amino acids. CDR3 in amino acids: CASSSGLVMNTEAFF. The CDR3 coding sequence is TGTGCCAGCAGCTCAGGGTTAGTTATGAACACTGAAGCTTTCTTT.

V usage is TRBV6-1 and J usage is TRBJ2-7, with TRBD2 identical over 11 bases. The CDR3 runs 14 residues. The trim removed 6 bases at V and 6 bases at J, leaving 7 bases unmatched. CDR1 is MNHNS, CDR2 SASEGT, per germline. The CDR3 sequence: CASSGLAGSPEQYF. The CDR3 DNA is TGTGCCAGCAGCGGACTAGCGGGCTCCCCCGAGCAGTACTTC.

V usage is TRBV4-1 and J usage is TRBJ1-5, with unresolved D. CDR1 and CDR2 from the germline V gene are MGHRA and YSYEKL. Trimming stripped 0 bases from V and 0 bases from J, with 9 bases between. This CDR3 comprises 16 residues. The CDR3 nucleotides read TGCGCCAGCAGCCAAGACCTCAGATATAGCAATCAGCCCCAGCATTTT. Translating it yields CASSQDLRYSNQPQHF.

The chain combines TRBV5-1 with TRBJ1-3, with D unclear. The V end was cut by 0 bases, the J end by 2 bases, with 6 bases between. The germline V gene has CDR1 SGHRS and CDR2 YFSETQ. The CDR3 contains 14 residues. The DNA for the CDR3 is TGCGCCAGCAGCTTGGACAGACCTGGAAACACCATATATTTT. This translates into CASSLDRPGNTIYF.

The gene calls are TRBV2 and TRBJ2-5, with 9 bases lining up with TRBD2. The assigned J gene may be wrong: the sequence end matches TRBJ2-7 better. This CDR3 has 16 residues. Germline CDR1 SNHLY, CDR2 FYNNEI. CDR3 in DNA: TGTGCCAGCAGTGATCAAGGGACTAGCATAAGGTACGAGCAGTACTTC. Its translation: CASSDQGTSIRYEQYF.

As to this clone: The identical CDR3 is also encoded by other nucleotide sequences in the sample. CDR3 nucleotides: TGTGCCAGCAGCCTAGCGGGAGTCGGGAATGAGCAGTTCTTC. This gives the protein CASSLAGVGNEQFF. J is TRBJ2-1 and V is TRBV6-5; TRBD2 matches at 10 bases. CDR3 size: 14 residues. Per germline, CDR1 MNHEY and CDR2 SVGAGI. V dropped 6 bases and J dropped 7; count of bases not matched to a gene: 6.

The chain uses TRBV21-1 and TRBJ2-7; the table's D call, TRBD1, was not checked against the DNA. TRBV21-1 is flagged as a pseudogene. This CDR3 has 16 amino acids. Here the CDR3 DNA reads TGTGCCAGCAGCAAAGTAAGGGGACACCTCTCCTACGAGCAGTACTTC. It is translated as CASSKVRGHLSYEQYF.

CDR3 loop: CASSPRGEREEKLNEQFF. The CDR3 nucleotides read TGTGCCAGCAGCCCTAGGGGTGAGCGGGAGGAAAAACTCAATGAGCAGTTCTTC. V is TRBV7-9 and J is TRBJ2-1, with 9 bases lining up with TRBD2. CDR1 and CDR2 (germline): SEHNR, FQNEAQ (reference sequence). The V and J ends lost 5 bases and 6 bases, in that order; junction bases with no gene match: 17. The CDR3 runs 18 residues.